This record looks at one T cell receptor (beta chain) sequence and its context. The antigen is unknown. This record belongs to a study of cytotoxic CD8 clonotypes in ibrutinib-treated CLL. General study points: Clonality went up at the time of ibrutinib response, stayed stable in sustained remission, and later dropped back toward its baseline level at progression.

Clones were sequenced by immunoSEQ multiplex PCR, and TCRdb holds only the in-frame ones, with some missing. The sample shows about 50,000 clones, 70% to 90% of them seen only once. This receptor was identified in a human donor with chronic lymphocytic leukemia. The specimen was PBMCs, collected after 24 months of ibrutinib treatment.

The CDR3 reads CASSEGEDWETQYF. The CDR3 DNA sequence: TGTGCCAGCAGTGAGGGGGAGGACTGGGAGACCCAGTACTTC. The chain couples TRBV2 to TRBJ2-5; maybe TRBD2 (6 bases). The V and J ends lost 3 bases and 5 bases respectively, with 13 bases between them. Germline lookup yields CDR1 SNHLY and CDR2 FYNNEI. The CDR3 is 14 amino acids.